What follows are 30 T cell receptor beta chains derived from one specimen sequenced in a study of T cell responses to AZD1222 COVID-19 vaccine. Some clones are missing from TCRdb's copy, which holds only in-frame ones; the method was immunoSEQ multiplex PCR. The repertoire holds 80,000 to 95,000 clones, with 90% as singletons. The source was peripheral blood, collected 28 days after the second AZD1222 dose. The source of these receptors is an adult who received the AZD1222 COVID-19 vaccine.

The rearrangement uses TRBV6-5 and TRBJ2-6; D uncertain. V lost 2 bases, J lost 0 bases, and 2 bases lay in between. The CDR3 is made up of 14 amino acids. Germline CDR1 and CDR2: MNHEY and SVGAGI. The CDR3 nucleotides read TGTGCCAGCAGTTACCACTCTGGGGCCAACGTCCTGACTTTC. It codes for CASSYHSGANVLTF.

V is TRBV6-5 and J is TRBJ1-1; D not resolved. V was cut by 0 bases and J by 2 bases, with 7 bases left in between. CDR1 is MNHEY, CDR2 SVGAGI, per germline. The length of the CDR3 is 14 residues. The CDR3 region has the DNA TGTGCCAGCAGTTACTCGGCGGGTAACACTGAAGCTTTCTTT. Protein product: CASSYSAGNTEAFF.

The J gene is TRBJ1-1, the V gene TRBV28; 8 bases are a match to TRBD1. This CDR3 is built from 17 residues. Germline loops: CDR1 MDHEN, CDR2 SYDVKM. Losses at the gene ends were 1 base for V and 1 base for J; bases not matched to a gene: 8. This CDR3 reads CASSLYPLTGGNTEAFF. The CDR3 nucleotides are TGTGCCAGCAGTTTATACCCCTTAACAGGGGGGAACACTGAAGCTTTCTTT.

V usage is TRBV20-1 and J usage is TRBJ2-7; a possible D gene is TRBD1 (6 bases). CDR3 length: 13 residues. CDR1 DFQATT and CDR2 SNEGSKA come from the germline V gene (reference sequence). The V end was cut by 3 bases, the J end by 7 bases, with 16 bases between. The CDR3: CSASHPGTWEQYF. The DNA for the CDR3 is TGCAGTGCTAGTCACCCCGGGACATGGGAGCAGTACTTC.

The chain links TRBV5-1 to TRBJ2-3, with D possibly TRBD2 on 6 matching bases. The length of the CDR3 is 15 residues. Germline CDR1 reads SGHRS; CDR2 reads YFSETQ. Trimming took off 4 bases at V and 4 bases at J, with 16 bases between the two ends. CDR3: CASSLGTSPPDTQYF. For the CDR3, the DNA is TGCGCCAGCAGCCTCGGGACTTCTCCCCCAGATACGCAGTATTTT.

The rearrangement uses TRBV5-1 and TRBJ2-1; the match to TRBD2 covers 9 bases. The J segment lost 6 bases and the V segment lost 4 bases, leaving 11 bases of the junction unmatched. CDR3 length equals 16 residues. Germline V gives CDR1 SGHRS, CDR2 YFSETQ. DNA of the CDR3: TGCGCCAGCAGCCCATTTGCGGGGGGGGCCGCCAATGAGCAGTTCTTC. This translates into CASSPFAGGAANEQFF.

This chain uses TRBV4-3 with TRBJ2-2; 7 bases agree with TRBD1. The germline V gene has CDR1 LGHNA and CDR2 YSLEER. The V gene end was trimmed by 3 bases and the J gene end by 3 bases; junction bases not matched to a gene: 7. The CDR3 spans 16 residues. The CDR3 sequence is CASSHDRASDTGELFF. The CDR3 coding sequence is TGCGCCAGCAGCCATGACAGGGCGAGTGACACCGGGGAGCTGTTTTTT.

In this sample, this clone is large. The V call is TRBV7-9, the J call TRBJ2-5, with D possibly TRBD2 on 7 matching bases. CDR1 is SEHNR and CDR2 is FQNEAQ in the germline V gene (reference sequence). Trimming stripped 5 bases from V and 2 bases from J, with 15 bases between. The CDR3 spans 15 residues. CDR3 sequence: CASSVGGGSQETQYF. DNA of the CDR3: TGTGCCAGCAGCGTAGGGGGAGGGTCGCAAGAGACCCAGTACTTC.

J is TRBJ1-4 and V is TRBV14, with 9 nucleotides matching TRBD1. The CDR3 has 17 residues. Germline CDR1 SGHDN, CDR2 FVKESK. V was pared by 3 bases and J by 3 bases, with 8 bases of the junction left unmatched. In DNA, the CDR3 is TGTGCCAGCAGCCACCGCACAGGGGGCGTCGCTAATGAAAAACTGTTTTTT. It yields the protein CASSHRTGGVANEKLFF.

The chain has TRBV18 and TRBJ2-5; weak D call: TRBD1 (5 bases). The germline V gene has CDR1 KGHSH and CDR2 LQKENI. V gave up 8 bases and J gave up 5 bases, with 21 bases separating them. CDR3 length: 15 amino acids. DNA for the CDR3: TGTGCCAGCCTCCCTAGACAGTCGTCTGGGGAGACCCAGTACTTC. It yields the protein CASLPRQSSGETQYF.

The rearrangement joins TRBV6-5 to TRBJ1-3; the D is unclear. The CDR3 is 15 amino acids. CDR1 MNHEY and CDR2 SVGAGI come from the germline V gene. V was shortened by 0 bases and J by 2 bases, with 8 bases between the two germline ends. The CDR3 region has the DNA TGTGCCAGCAGTTACTCGAGGACGACTGGAAACACCATATATTTT. It codes for CASSYSRTTGNTIYF.

In DNA, the CDR3 is TGTGCCAGCAGTGATTCTTCGGGAGGGCACTATGGCTACACCTTC. Translating gives CASSDSSGGHYGYTF. The V and J genes are TRBV6-1 and TRBJ1-2; D unresolved. CDR1 and CDR2 from the germline V gene are MNHNS and SASEGT. The CDR3 is made up of 15 amino acids. Between the trimmed V and J ends, which lost 3 bases and 3 bases, there was a span of 14 bases.

The chain recombines TRBV27 with TRBJ2-7; a weak D match, TRBD2 (6 bases). V was shortened by 0 bases and J by 5 bases, with 11 bases between the two germline ends. CDR3 length equals 14 residues. Germline V CDR1 and CDR2: MNHEY, SMNVEV (reference sequence). CDR3 sequence: CASSLSREMDEQYF. CDR3 coding DNA: TGTGCCAGCAGTTTATCGCGGGAAATGGACGAGCAGTACTTC.

A few counts support this clone. The chain uses TRBV20-1 and TRBJ2-5; D unclear. The V gene's germline CDR1 is DFQATT and CDR2 SNEGSKA (reference sequence). Trimming cost V 4 bases and J 4 bases, with 7 bases left between them. The CDR3 is 11 amino acids. CDR3: CSATSRETQYF. CDR3 DNA: TGCAGTGCTACTTCTAGAGAGACCCAGTACTTC.

This chain uses TRBV5-8 with TRBJ2-7; D possibly corresponds to TRBD2 (5 bases). The CDR3 has 16 residues. Per germline, CDR1 SGHTS and CDR2 YDEGEE. The V gene lost 3 bases and the J gene lost 3 bases, with 19 bases spanning the gap. CDR3 nucleotide sequence: TGTGCCAGCAGCTCCCTAAGGGAGCTGTGGTACTACGAGCAGTACTTC. It codes for CASSSLRELWYYEQYF.

V is TRBV27 and J is TRBJ1-5; 8 bases are a match to TRBD1. The CDR3 loop spans 15 amino acids. V lost 9 bases and J lost 0; bases outside the gene matches: 7. Germline V gene lookup returns CDR1 MNHEY and CDR2 SMNVEV (reference sequence). The CDR3 loop is CASKQGALSNQPQHF. The DNA for the CDR3 is TGTGCCAGTAAGCAGGGGGCGCTTAGCAATCAGCCCCAGCATTTT.

The CDR3 nucleotides read TGTGCCACCTCAGGGGACGCGAGCTACGAGCAGTACTTC. Protein sequence: CATSGDASYEQYF. The chain has TRBV28 and TRBJ2-7; possibly TRBD1 for D (6 bases). The CDR3 spans 13 residues. Trimming took off 10 bases at V and 3 bases at J, with 16 bases between the two ends. From germline, CDR1 is MDHEN and CDR2 SYDVKM.

Of note for this clone: Other nucleotide sequences in the sample specify the same CDR3. The chain joins TRBV28 to TRBJ1-2; tentative D call: TRBD1 (5 bases). V shed 6 bases and J shed 2 bases, with 10 bases lying between them. This CDR3 is built from 13 residues. Germline V gene data show CDR1 as MDHEN and CDR2 as SYDVKM. The CDR3 bases are TGTGCCAGCAGGACGGGGGGGAACTATGGCTACACCTTC. Translation: CASRTGGNYGYTF.

V and J are TRBV7-2 and TRBJ1-5; maybe TRBD1 (5 bases). Looked up from germline, CDR1 is SGHTA and CDR2 is FQGNSA. Trimming took 4 bases from V and 5 from J, leaving 12 bases between them. The CDR3 has 14 residues. CDR3 DNA: TGTGCCAGCAGCTCCTGGGGGGGGGATCAGCCCCAGCATTTT. It yields the protein CASSSWGGDQPQHF. Drawing the rest from reference TRBV7-2 and TRBJ1-5, the complete variable domain is GAGVSQSPSNKVTEKGKDVELRCDPISGHTALYWYRQSLGQGLEFLIYFQGNSAPDKSGLPSDRFSAERTGGSVSTLTIQRTQQEDSAVYLCASSSWGGDQPQHFGDGTRLSIL.

The DNA for the CDR3 is TGCGCCAGCAGCTTGGTCCAGGGAGGTTTGGAGACCCAGTACTTC. This codes for CASSLVQGGLETQYF. The chain is built from TRBV5-1 and TRBJ2-5, with D perhaps TRBD2 (6 bases). V gave up 0 bases and J gave up 5 bases, with 14 bases separating them. This CDR3 has 15 amino acids. Germline V lookup: CDR1 SGHRS, CDR2 YFSETQ.

The rearrangement uses TRBV7-4 and TRBJ1-1; perhaps TRBD1 as D (5 bases). Looked up from germline, CDR1 is SGHVT and CDR2 is SQSDAQ. The length of the CDR3 is 20 residues. The V end lost 5 bases, the J end lost 3 bases, and 31 bases lay between the germline ends. The CDR3 DNA reads TGTGCCAGCAGCCCCGACCCGAAACAGGTCACGTTACAGGTACACACTGAAGCTTTCTTT. Translating it yields CASSPDPKQVTLQVHTEAFF. Complete variable domain (other parts from reference TRBV7-4 and TRBJ1-1): GAGVSQSPRYKVAKRGRDVALRCDSISGHVTLYWYRQTLGQGSEVLTYSQSDAQRDKSGRPSGRFSAERPERSVSTLKIQRTEQGDSAVYLCASSPDPKQVTLQVHTEAFFGQGTRLTVV.

The chain uses TRBV7-2 and TRBJ2-5; 7 nucleotides match TRBD1. V shed 3 bases, J shed 2 bases, and the junction held 3 bases outside the gene matches. Germline assignment: CDR1 SGHTA and CDR2 FQGNSA. The CDR3 contains 14 residues. In nucleotides, the CDR3 is TGTGCCAGCAGCTTGGGCAGGGGGCAAGAGACCCAGTACTTC. This codes for CASSLGRGQETQYF. The whole variable domain, filled in from reference TRBV7-2 and TRBJ2-5, reads GAGVSQSPSNKVTEKGKDVELRCDPISGHTALYWYRQSLGQGLEFLIYFQGNSAPDKSGLPSDRFSAERTGGSVSTLTIQRTQQEDSAVYLCASSLGRGQETQYFGPGTRLLVL.

This chain uses TRBV7-8 with TRBJ1-2, with D possibly being TRBD1 (5 bases). Germline loops: CDR1 SGHVS, CDR2 FQNEAQ. V was clipped by 6 bases and J by 7 bases, with 15 bases between them. CDR3 length: 13 amino acids. The CDR3 region is CASSAGLLGGYTF. CDR3 nucleotides: TGTGCCAGCAGTGCGGGGCTTTTAGGTGGCTACACCTTC.

This chain connects TRBV5-1 to TRBJ1-5; maybe TRBD1 (6 bases). The CDR3 has 15 amino acids. The V and J ends lost 0 bases and 8 bases respectively, with 15 bases between them. Germline V gene sequence: CDR1 SGHRS, CDR2 YFSETQ. CDR3 nucleotide sequence: TGCGCCAGCAGCTTGGGCGGGGGGCTAGGGGAGCCCCAGCATTTT. Residues: CASSLGGGLGEPQHF. The variable domain in full, completed from reference TRBV5-1 and TRBJ1-5, reads KAGVTQTPRYLIKTRGQQVTLSCSPISGHRSVSWYQQTPGQGLQFLFEYFSETQRNKGNFPGRFSGRQFSNSRSEMNVSTLELGDSALYLCASSLGGGLGEPQHFGDGTRLSIL.

The chain combines TRBV6-6 with TRBJ1-1, with D unclear. Germline lookup yields CDR1 MNHNY and CDR2 SVGAGI (reference sequence). Trimming removed 4 bases at V and 4 bases at J, with 4 bases between. This CDR3 contains 11 residues. The CDR3 DNA reads TGTGCCAGCAGTTTTTTCACTGAAGCTTTCTTT. Translated: CASSFFTEAFF.

The chain employs TRBV29-1 and TRBJ2-7; TRBD1 matches 7 bases. Per the germline V gene, CDR1 is SQVTM and CDR2 is ANQGSEA. This CDR3 is 13 amino acids long. Germline trimming cut 4 bases from V and 7 bases from J; bases unmatched to any gene: 10. DNA for the CDR3: TGCAGCGTTGTTCGGGACAGAAAAGGGGAGCAGTACTTC. This encodes CSVVRDRKGEQYF.

In DNA, the CDR3 is TGCGCCAGCAGTACAACCGGGACACGAAATGAAAAACTGTTTTTT. Amino acids: CASSTTGTRNEKLFF. This chain joins TRBV4-1 and TRBJ1-4, with D perhaps TRBD1 (6 bases). Germline V gives CDR1 MGHRA, CDR2 YSYEKL. The CDR3 sequence is 15 residues long. The V end was cut by 6 bases, the J end by 5 bases, with 16 bases between.

The V call is TRBV3-1 (or the pseudogene TRBV3-2), the J call TRBJ1-5; 10 bases map to TRBD1. This CDR3 comprises 17 residues. Germline V lookup: CDR1 LGHDT, CDR2 YNNKEL (reference sequence). Trimming took 0 bases from V and 5 from J; bases not matched to a gene: 7. CDR3 nucleotide sequence: TGTGCCAGCAGCCAAGACGTAAGGACAGGGGGAGATCAGCCCCAGCATTTT. Residues: CASSQDVRTGGDQPQHF.

The V gene is TRBV19, the J gene TRBJ1-1; D remains unclear. V gave up 0 bases and J gave up 5 bases, with 16 bases separating them. CDR3 length: 16 amino acids. Germline V gene sequence: CDR1 LNHDA, CDR2 SQIVND (reference sequence). The CDR3 nucleotides read TGTGCCAGTAGTATAGATACCGGGGTTGGACGTACTGAAGCTTTCTTT. As protein: CASSIDTGVGRTEAFF.

This chain connects TRBV18 to TRBJ2-3; D may match TRBD1 or TRBD2 (5 bases each). Trimming left V 4 bases short and J 6 bases short, with 11 bases between. CDR1 KGHSH and CDR2 LQKENI come from the germline V gene. CDR3 size: 13 residues. CDR3: CASSRDLPDTQYF. CDR3 DNA sequence: TGTGCCAGCTCACGGGACCTACCGGATACGCAGTATTTT.